The 21 T cell receptor beta chains reported below all come from one sample, sequenced in a study of spatial heterogeneity in lung cancer. The time point was: sample taken at primary tumor resection. The sequenced material consisted of unsorted whole RNA from tumor, nontumor lung or frozen PBMC. TCRdb reanalysed the 5' RACE reads using MiXCR and keeps one entry per CDR3 protein. This table holds about 7,000 distinct CDR3 sequences, approximately 6.8% found once. Source: PBMCs, taken at surgery. The receptors shown here come from a male donor with early-stage non-small cell lung cancer.

This clonotype was seen repeatedly, ten times or more. This beta chain is a stray sequence in a library constructed for alpha chains; its clone size is not meaningful. The rearrangement links TRBV5-1 to TRBJ1-1; TRBD1 agrees at 7 bases. This CDR3 has 16 amino acids. The J segment lost 4 bases and the V segment lost 4 bases, leaving 13 bases of the junction unmatched. Per germline, CDR1 SGHRS and CDR2 YFSETQ. CDR3 residues: CASSPTGTSGGTEAFF. The CDR3, as DNA: TGCGCCAGCAGCCCGACCGGGACCTCAGGGGGCACTGAAGCTTTCTTT. Using reference TRBV5-1 and TRBJ1-1 for the parts outside the CDR3, the full variable domain is KAGVTQTPRYLIKTRGQQVTLSCSPISGHRSVSWYQQTPGQGLQFLFEYFSETQRNKGNFPGRFSGRQFSNSRSEMNVSTLELGDSALYLCASSPTGTSGGTEAFFGQGTRLTVV.

Ten or more counts support this clonotype. This beta chain is an off-target read within a library intended for alpha chains, so its frequency means little. The J gene is TRBJ2-7, the V gene TRBV5-1, with a possible D match to TRBD2 (6 bases). This CDR3 is 14 amino acids long. Germline CDR1 is SGHRS and CDR2 is YFSETQ. Trimming removed 0 bases from V and 7 bases from J, with 14 bases in between. The CDR3 here is CASSLGQVRGEQYF. CDR3 DNA: TGCGCCAGCAGCTTGGGGCAGGTGCGGGGAGAGCAGTACTTC.

This clonotype was seen only a few times. The library was prepared for alpha chains; this beta chain is a stray read, so its frequency means little. V is TRBV5-5 and J is TRBJ2-7, with D unresolved. The CDR3 is made up of 13 amino acids. Deletions cut 4 bases from V and 6 bases from J, with 14 bases between. Germline values: CDR1 SGHKS, CDR2 YYEKEE (reference sequence). The CDR3 bases are TGTGCCAGCAGCCCGGACCTATTAGGCGAGCAGTACTTC. Translated: CASSPDLLGEQYF.

A word on this clonotype: This beta chain is a stray read from a library made for alpha chains; its abundance is not meaningful. The chain uses TRBV2 and TRBJ1-4; 9 bases match TRBD1. Per the germline V gene, CDR1 is SNHLY and CDR2 is FYNNEI. J gave up 8 bases and V 8 bases, and 9 bases lay outside the gene matches. The CDR3 covers 14 residues. CDR3 DNA: TGTGCCAGCGGGACAGGGTCGATCGACGAAAAACTGTTTTTT. This translates into CASGTGSIDEKLFF.

This clonotype has a count of ten or more. This beta chain represents an off-target read in a library built for alpha chains; its size is of limited meaning. The V and J genes are TRBV12-3 or TRBV12-4 and TRBJ2-6; TRBD1 matches 7 bases. The junction had 7 bases not matched to a gene; V was cut back by 8 bases and J by 0 bases. The CDR3 has 16 amino acids. This CDR3 is CASLRGGVSGANVLTF. The CDR3 nucleotides are TGTGCCAGCCTGAGAGGGGGCGTCTCTGGGGCCAACGTCCTGACTTTC.

This clonotype showed up many times. A library prepared for alpha chains yielded this beta chain as an off-target read; its size is of little meaning. J is TRBJ1-3 and V is TRBV7-9; the D is unclear. Germline CDR1 reads SEHNR; CDR2 reads FQNEAQ (reference sequence). The CDR3 loop spans 12 amino acids. V lost 4 bases and J 7 bases, leaving 8 bases between the germline ends. The CDR3 reads CASSSLGNTIYF. CDR3 nucleotide sequence: TGTGCCAGCAGCTCCCTAGGGAACACCATATATTTT. Supplemented by reference TRBV7-9 and TRBJ1-3, the full variable domain reads DTGVSQNPRHKITKRGQNVTFRCDPISEHNRLYWYRQTLGQGPEFLTYFQNEAQLEKSRLLSDRFSAERPKGSFSTLEIQRTEQGDSAMYLCASSSLGNTIYFGEGSWLTVV.

This clonotype was observed at least ten times. Being off target in a library aimed at alpha chains, this beta chain has a size of little meaning. The rearrangement joins TRBV6-1 to TRBJ1-2; TRBD1 aligns across 9 bases. The length of the CDR3 is 16 residues. The germline gives CDR1 MNHNS, CDR2 SASEGT. Trimming cost V 0 bases and J 7 bases; bases outside gene matches: 9. CDR3 loop: CASSEAAMETGGGYTF. DNA for the CDR3: TGTGCCAGCAGTGAAGCGGCGATGGAGACAGGGGGTGGCTACACCTTC.

This clonotype has a count of ten or more. Little can be read into the size of this beta chain, an off-target read in a library designed for alpha chains. The V and J genes are TRBV7-9 and TRBJ1-1; 7 bases match TRBD1. Losses at the gene ends were 5 bases for V and 5 bases for J; bases not matched to a gene: 8. This CDR3 has 14 amino acids. Germline V gene data show CDR1 as SEHNR and CDR2 as FQNEAQ (reference sequence). The CDR3, as DNA: TGTGCCAGCAGCCCGCAGGGGGGATGGACTGAAGCTTTCTTT. Amino acids: CASSPQGGWTEAFF.

For this clonotype: Little can be read into the size of this beta chain, an off-target read in a library designed for alpha chains. V usage is TRBV6-5 and J usage is TRBJ1-1; D gene unclear. V dropped 4 bases and J dropped 7 bases, with 16 bases sitting between them. Germline V gives CDR1 MNHEY, CDR2 SVGAGI. The CDR3 length is 14 residues. The DNA for the CDR3 is TGTGCCAGCAGTTCTCCGACCGGTGCAGATGAAGCTTTCTTT. As protein: CASSSPTGADEAFF.

Many counts were recorded for this clonotype. In a library made to pick up alpha chains, this beta chain is a stray read with a size that means little. This rearrangement joins TRBV5-4 to TRBJ2-3; perhaps TRBD2 as D (6 bases). The V end lost 4 bases, the J end lost 2 bases, and 29 bases lay between the germline ends. CDR3 length: 20 amino acids. Germline CDR1 and CDR2: SGHNT and YYREEE (reference sequence). CDR3 sequence: CASSLLGTQAGLPHTDTQYF. In DNA, the CDR3 is TGTGCCAGCAGCCTCCTAGGGACTCAGGCCGGCCTCCCCCACACAGATACGCAGTATTTT. The whole variable domain, filled in from reference TRBV5-4 and TRBJ2-3, reads ETGVTQSPTHLIKTRGQQVTLRCSSQSGHNTVSWYQQALGQGPQFIFQYYREEENGRGNFPPRFSGLQFPNYSSELNVNALELDDSALYLCASSLLGTQAGLPHTDTQYFGPGTRLTVL.

This clonotype was detected many times. The size of this beta chain means little, since it is a stray read in a library made for alpha chains. The V call is TRBV5-5, the J call TRBJ2-7; a weak D match, TRBD1 (7 bases). V lost 3 bases and J 5 bases, leaving 15 bases between the germline ends. Germline-derived CDR1 and CDR2 are SGHKS and YYEKEE (reference sequence). The CDR3 has 14 amino acids. CDR3 sequence reads: CASSWDSSGDEQYF. In DNA form, the CDR3 reads TGTGCCAGCAGCTGGGACAGTAGCGGTGACGAGCAGTACTTC.

This clonotype appeared many times. Found in a library prepared for alpha chains, this beta chain is an off-target read, and its abundance has little meaning. This chain joins TRBV20-1 and TRBJ2-1; 8 bases align to TRBD2. The junction had 8 bases not matched to a gene; V was cut back by 2 bases and J by 8 bases. Germline CDR1 DFQATT, CDR2 SNEGSKA (reference sequence). The CDR3 sequence is 14 residues long. Here the CDR3 DNA reads TGCAGTGCTAGATTAGCGGGATTAAGCGATGAGCAGTTCTTC. This codes for CSARLAGLSDEQFF.

A note on this clonotype: This beta chain lies outside the target of a library built for alpha chains; its clone size means little. The genes are TRBV19 and TRBJ2-3; perhaps TRBD1 as D (5 bases). Trimming cost V 6 bases and J 1 base, with 14 bases left between them. Germline V gene data show CDR1 as LNHDA and CDR2 as SQIVND (reference sequence). The CDR3 covers 15 residues. This CDR3 reads CASRRQLEGTDTQYF. CDR3 DNA sequence: TGTGCCAGTAGGCGACAGCTCGAGGGCACAGATACGCAGTATTTT.

This clonotype was observed many times. With the library built for alpha chains, this beta chain is off target and its frequency is not meaningful. The gene calls are TRBV23-1 and TRBJ2-5, with a tentative D call TRBD2 (5 bases). TRBV23-1 is classed as an ORF, of uncertain function. CDR3 length equals 14 residues. Trimming cost V 9 bases and J 5 bases, with 19 bases left between them. The CDR3 coding sequence is TGCGCCAGTCATAGGGAGTCCCTCGAGGAGACCCAGTACTTC. The encoded protein is CASHRESLEETQYF.

This clonotype was observed at least ten times. Found in a library prepared for alpha chains, this beta chain is an off-target read, and its abundance has little meaning. The V and J genes are TRBV20-1 and TRBJ2-3; D may correspond to TRBD1 or TRBD2 (6 bases each). The germline V and J ends were trimmed by 6 bases and 14 bases, with 21 bases remaining between them. The CDR3 extends over 12 amino acids. Germline CDR1 reads DFQATT; CDR2 reads SNEGSKA (reference sequence). CDR3 region: CSASSGLPGAYF. The CDR3 DNA follows: TGCAGTGCCTCGTCGGGACTCCCGGGGGCGTATTTT.

Ten or more counts support this clonotype. For a library built for alpha chains, this beta chain is a stray read; little rests on its size. The chain links TRBV5-1 to TRBJ1-6; D not certain. The germline V gene encodes CDR1 SGHRS and CDR2 YFSETQ. The CDR3 has 13 amino acids. V lost 6 bases and J 5 bases, leaving 9 bases between the germline ends. CDR3 protein: CASMASDNSPLHF. The CDR3 nucleotides are TGCGCCAGCATGGCATCTGATAATTCACCCCTCCACTTT.

This clonotype is labeled as medium-sized. This beta chain lies outside the target of a library built for alpha chains; its clone size means little. The chain joins TRBV7-6 to TRBJ1-2, with 8 bases identical to TRBD1. V gave up 5 bases and J gave up 6 bases; unmatched junction bases: 11. There are 15 residues in the CDR3. Looked up from germline, CDR1 is SGHVS and CDR2 is FNYEAQ. In DNA form, the CDR3 reads TGTGCCAGCAGCCCCTCCTCTCCGACAGGGGATGGCTACACCTTC. It translates to CASSPSSPTGDGYTF.

This clonotype was picked up many times. Within a library made for alpha chains, this beta chain is off target, and its count is uninformative. The CDR3 DNA reads as TGTGCCAGCAGCCGCGGGGGAGGAAAAGGAGAGACCCAGTACTTC. Translated: CASSRGGGKGETQYF. This sequence joins TRBV14 and TRBJ2-5; 7 positions agree with TRBD2. Germline V gene lookup returns CDR1 SGHDN and CDR2 FVKESK. The CDR3 loop spans 15 amino acids. With 4 bases clipped from V and 4 bases from J, the junction kept 9 bases outside the gene matches.

This clonotype was detected many times. This beta chain was picked up by a library intended for alpha chains and is off target, so its count carries little meaning. The V and J genes are TRBV7-2 and TRBJ1-5, with TRBD1 matching over 10 bases. Germline V gene lookup returns CDR1 SGHTA and CDR2 FQGNSA. Trimming removed 5 bases from V and 7 bases from J; junction bases left unmatched: 8. The CDR3 loop spans 15 amino acids. The CDR3 reads CASSIRTGGEQPQHF. CDR3 sequence (DNA): TGTGCCAGCAGCATAAGGACAGGGGGTGAACAGCCCCAGCATTTT.

This clonotype showed up many times. This beta chain slipped into a library made for alpha chains as a stray read, so its size is not meaningful. The chain carries TRBV12-3 or TRBV12-4 and TRBJ1-2; a possible D gene is TRBD1 (5 bases). This CDR3 is built from 14 residues. Trimming removed 6 bases at V and 6 bases at J, with 17 bases between. The chain's CDR3 is CASSYTGGLDGYTF. CDR3 nucleotide sequence: TGTGCCAGCAGCTACACAGGAGGATTGGATGGCTACACCTTC.

As concerns this clonotype: In a library made to pick up alpha chains, this beta chain is a stray read with a size that means little. The chain joins TRBV2 to TRBJ2-2, with D possibly TRBD2 on 6 matching bases. CDR3 length: 14 residues. V was shortened by 8 bases and J by 3 bases, with 13 bases between the two germline ends. CDR1 and CDR2 from the germline V gene are SNHLY and FYNNEI. The CDR3 DNA is TGTGCCAGCGGCGGGACCGTCGACACCGGGGAGCTGTTTTTT. It codes for CASGGTVDTGELFF.